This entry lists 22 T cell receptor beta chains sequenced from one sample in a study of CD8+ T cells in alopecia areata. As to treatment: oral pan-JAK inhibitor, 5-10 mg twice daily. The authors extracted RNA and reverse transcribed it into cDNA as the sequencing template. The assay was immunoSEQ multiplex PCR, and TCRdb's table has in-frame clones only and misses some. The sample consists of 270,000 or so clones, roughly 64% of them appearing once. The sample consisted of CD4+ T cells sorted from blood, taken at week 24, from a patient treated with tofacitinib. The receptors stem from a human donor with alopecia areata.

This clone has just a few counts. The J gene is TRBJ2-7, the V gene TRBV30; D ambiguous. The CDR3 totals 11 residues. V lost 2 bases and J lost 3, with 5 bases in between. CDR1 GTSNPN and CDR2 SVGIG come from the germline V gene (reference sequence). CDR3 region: CAWSRFYEQYF. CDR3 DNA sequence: TGTGCCTGGAGTCGGTTCTACGAGCAGTACTTC. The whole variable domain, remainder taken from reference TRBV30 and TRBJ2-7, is SQTIHQWPATLVQPVGSPLSLECTVEGTSNPNLYWYRQAAGRGLQLLFYSVGIGQISSEVPQNLSASRPQDRQFILSSKKLLLSDSGFYLCAWSRFYEQYFGPGTRLTVT.

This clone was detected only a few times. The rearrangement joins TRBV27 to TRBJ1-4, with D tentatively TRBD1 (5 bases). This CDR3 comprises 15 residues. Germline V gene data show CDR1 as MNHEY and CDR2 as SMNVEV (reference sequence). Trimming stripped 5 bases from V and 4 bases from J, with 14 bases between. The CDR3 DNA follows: TGTGCCAGCAGTCCCCCGGACAATCGTAATGAAAAACTGTTTTTT. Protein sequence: CASSPPDNRNEKLFF.

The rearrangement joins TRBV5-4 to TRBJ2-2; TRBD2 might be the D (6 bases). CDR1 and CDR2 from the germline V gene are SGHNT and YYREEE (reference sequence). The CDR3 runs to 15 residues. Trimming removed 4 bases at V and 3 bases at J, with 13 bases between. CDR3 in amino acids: CASSAREKDTGELFF. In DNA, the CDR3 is TGTGCCAGCAGCGCCCGGGAGAAGGACACCGGGGAGCTGTTTTTT.

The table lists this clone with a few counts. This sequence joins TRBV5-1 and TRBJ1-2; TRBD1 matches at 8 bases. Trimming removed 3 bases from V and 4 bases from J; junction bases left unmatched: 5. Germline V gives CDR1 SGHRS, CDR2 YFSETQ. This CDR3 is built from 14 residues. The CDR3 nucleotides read TGCGCCAGCAGCTCCGGACAGGGCCCCTATGGCTACACCTTC. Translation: CASSSGQGPYGYTF. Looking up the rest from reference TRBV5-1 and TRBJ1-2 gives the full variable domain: KAGVTQTPRYLIKTRGQQVTLSCSPISGHRSVSWYQQTPGQGLQFLFEYFSETQRNKGNFPGRFSGRQFSNSRSEMNVSTLELGDSALYLCASSSGQGPYGYTFGSGTRLTVV.

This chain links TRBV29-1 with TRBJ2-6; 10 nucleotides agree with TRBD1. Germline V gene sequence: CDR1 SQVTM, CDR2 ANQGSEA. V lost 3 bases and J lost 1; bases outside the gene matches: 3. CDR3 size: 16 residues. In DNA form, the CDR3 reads TGCAGCGTTGAGAGGACAGGGGGGTCTGGGGCCAACGTCCTGACTTTC. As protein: CSVERTGGSGANVLTF.

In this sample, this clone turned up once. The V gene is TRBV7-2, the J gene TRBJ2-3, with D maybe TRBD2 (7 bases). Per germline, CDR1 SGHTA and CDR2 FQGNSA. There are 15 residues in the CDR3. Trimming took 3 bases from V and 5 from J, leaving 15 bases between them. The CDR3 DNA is TGTGCCAGCAGCTTCCGGGGGGCTAATGAAGATACGCAGTATTTT. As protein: CASSFRGANEDTQYF.

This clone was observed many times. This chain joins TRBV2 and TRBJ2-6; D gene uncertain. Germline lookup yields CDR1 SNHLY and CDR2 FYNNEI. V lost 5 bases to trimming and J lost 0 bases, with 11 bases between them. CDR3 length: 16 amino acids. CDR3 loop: CASSTIRYSGANVLTF. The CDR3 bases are TGTGCCAGCAGTACAATCCGCTACTCTGGGGCCAACGTCCTGACTTTC.

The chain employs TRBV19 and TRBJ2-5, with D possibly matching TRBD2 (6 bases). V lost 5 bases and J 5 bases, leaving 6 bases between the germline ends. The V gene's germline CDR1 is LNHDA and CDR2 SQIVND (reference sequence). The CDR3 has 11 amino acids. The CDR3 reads CASSAGETQYF. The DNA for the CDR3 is TGTGCCAGTAGTGCGGGGGAGACCCAGTACTTC.

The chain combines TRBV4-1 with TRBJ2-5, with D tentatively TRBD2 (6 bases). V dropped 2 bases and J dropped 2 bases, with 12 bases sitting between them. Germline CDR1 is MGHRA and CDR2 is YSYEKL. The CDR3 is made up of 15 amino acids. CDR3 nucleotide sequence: TGCGCCAGCAGCCAACAGGGAGGCGGACAAGAGACCCAGTACTTC. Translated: CASSQQGGGQETQYF.

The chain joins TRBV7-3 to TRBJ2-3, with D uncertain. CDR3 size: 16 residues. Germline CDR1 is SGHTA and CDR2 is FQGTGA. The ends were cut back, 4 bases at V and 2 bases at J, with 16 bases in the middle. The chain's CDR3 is CASSSYTGGNTDTQYF. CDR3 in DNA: TGTGCCAGCAGCTCGTATACCGGTGGGAACACAGATACGCAGTATTTT.

CDR3 protein: CASSQDLNTEAFF. The DNA of the CDR3 is TGTGCCAGCAGCCAAGATTTAAACACTGAAGCTTTCTTT. This chain uses TRBV4-2 with TRBJ1-1, with D hard to call. Trimming took 0 bases from V and 2 from J, leaving 4 bases between them. Germline V gene sequence: CDR1 LGHNA, CDR2 YNFKEQ. CDR3 length: 13 amino acids.

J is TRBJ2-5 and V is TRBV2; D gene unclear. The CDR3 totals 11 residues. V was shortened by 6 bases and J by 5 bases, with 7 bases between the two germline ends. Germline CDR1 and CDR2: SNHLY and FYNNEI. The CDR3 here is CASRLSETQYF. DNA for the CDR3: TGTGCCAGCAGGCTATCGGAGACCCAGTACTTC.

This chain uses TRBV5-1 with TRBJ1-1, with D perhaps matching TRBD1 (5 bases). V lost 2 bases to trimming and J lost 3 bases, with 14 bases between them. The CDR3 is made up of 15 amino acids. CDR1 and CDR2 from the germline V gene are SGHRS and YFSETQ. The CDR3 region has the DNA TGCGCCAGCAGCTTTGAAGGGGCATCGGACACTGAAGCTTTCTTT. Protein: CASSFEGASDTEAFF.

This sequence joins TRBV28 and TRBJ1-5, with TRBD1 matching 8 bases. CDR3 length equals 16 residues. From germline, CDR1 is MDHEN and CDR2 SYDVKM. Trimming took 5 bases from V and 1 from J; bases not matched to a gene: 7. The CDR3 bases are TGTGCCAGCAGTCCGACAGGGGTGGGAAGCAATCAGCCCCAGCATTTT. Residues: CASSPTGVGSNQPQHF.

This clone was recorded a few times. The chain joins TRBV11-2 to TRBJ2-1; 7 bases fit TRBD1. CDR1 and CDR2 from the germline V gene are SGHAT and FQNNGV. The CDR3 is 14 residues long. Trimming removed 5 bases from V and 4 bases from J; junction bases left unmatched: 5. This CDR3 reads CASSIDRAYNEQFF. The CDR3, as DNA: TGTGCCAGCAGCATTGACAGGGCATACAATGAGCAGTTCTTC.

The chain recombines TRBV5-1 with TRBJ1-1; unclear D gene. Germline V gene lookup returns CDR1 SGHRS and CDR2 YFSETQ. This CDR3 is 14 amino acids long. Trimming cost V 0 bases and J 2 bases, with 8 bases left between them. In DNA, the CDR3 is TGCGCCAGCAGCTTGGATGGCAGTAACACTGAAGCTTTCTTT. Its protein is CASSLDGSNTEAFF.

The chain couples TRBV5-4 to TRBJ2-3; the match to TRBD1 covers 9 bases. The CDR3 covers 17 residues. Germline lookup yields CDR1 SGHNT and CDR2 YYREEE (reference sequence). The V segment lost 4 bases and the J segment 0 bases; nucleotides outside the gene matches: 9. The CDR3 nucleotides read TGTGCCAGCAGCCCGGGGGGACAGGGATTGAGCACAGATACGCAGTATTTT. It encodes CASSPGGQGLSTDTQYF.

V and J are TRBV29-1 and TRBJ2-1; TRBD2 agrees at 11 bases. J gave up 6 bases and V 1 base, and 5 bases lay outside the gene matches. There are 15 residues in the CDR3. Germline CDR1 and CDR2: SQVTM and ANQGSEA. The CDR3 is CSVEGLAGILNEQFF. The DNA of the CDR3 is TGCAGCGTTGAAGGACTAGCGGGAATCCTCAATGAGCAGTTCTTC.

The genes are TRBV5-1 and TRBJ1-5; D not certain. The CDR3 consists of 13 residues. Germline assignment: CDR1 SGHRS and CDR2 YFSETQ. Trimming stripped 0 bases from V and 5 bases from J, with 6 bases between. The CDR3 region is CASSLVGDQPQHF. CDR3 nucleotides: TGCGCCAGCAGCTTGGTCGGGGATCAGCCCCAGCATTTT.

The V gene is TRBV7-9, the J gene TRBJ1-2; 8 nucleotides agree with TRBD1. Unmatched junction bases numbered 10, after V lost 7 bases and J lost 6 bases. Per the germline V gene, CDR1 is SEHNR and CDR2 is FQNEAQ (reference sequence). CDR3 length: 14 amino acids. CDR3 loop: CASTLPGQDNGYTF. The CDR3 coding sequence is TGTGCCAGCACGCTACCGGGACAGGACAATGGCTACACCTTC.

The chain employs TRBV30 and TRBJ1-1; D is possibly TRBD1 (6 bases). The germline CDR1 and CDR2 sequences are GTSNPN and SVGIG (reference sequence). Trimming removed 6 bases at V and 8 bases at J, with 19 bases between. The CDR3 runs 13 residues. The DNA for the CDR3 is TGTGCCTGTTCGTGGGACAAGAGACGAGAAGCTTTCTTT. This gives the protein CACSWDKRREAFF.

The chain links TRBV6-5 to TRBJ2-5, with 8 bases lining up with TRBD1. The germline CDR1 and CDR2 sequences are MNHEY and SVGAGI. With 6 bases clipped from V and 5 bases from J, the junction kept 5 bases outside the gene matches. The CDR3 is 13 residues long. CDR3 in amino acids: CASRRTGSETQYF. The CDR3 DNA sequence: TGTGCCAGCAGGAGGACAGGGTCGGAGACCCAGTACTTC.